These T cell receptor beta chains were read from a single sample in a study of identifying expanded T cells in peripheral blood. Assay: immunoSEQ multiplex PCR; the TCRdb copy retains only in-frame clones and omits some. This sample has 100,000 or so clones, with 85% to 90% found just once. Material: blood. Every receptor here comes from a person aged 18 to 75 in good health. CDR3s include the opening cysteine and the closing phenylalanine or tryptophan. A D gene is named only where the DNA matches it firmly. Rows give clone size only sometimes, using once, few, many, or a class for an expanded clone.

>TRBJ1-1|.|.|TRBV19
TGTGCCAGTAGGATGGGGAACACTGAAGCTTTCTTT
CASRMGNTEAFF
>TRBJ2-3|.|.|TRBV9
TGTGCCAGCAGCGTAAACCCAAGCATTAGAAGTGGAGGCACAGATACGCAGTATTTT
CASSVNPSIRSGGTDTQYF
>TRBJ1-1|.|.|TRBV11-2
TGTGCCAGCAGCTCAAACACTGAAGCTTTCTTT
CASSSNTEAFF
>TRBJ1-6|.|.|TRBV27
TGTGCCAGCAGGGTACAGGCCCAATCTCCGTGGGGCTATAATTCACCCCTCCACTTT
CASRVQAQSPWGYNSPLHF
>TRBJ2-5|TRBD2|.|TRBV6-5
TGTGCCAGCAGTTCCCTACTAGCGGGGGCGGGAGAGACCCAGTACTTC
CASSSLLAGAGETQYF
>TRBJ1-5|.|.|TRBV4-3
TGCGCCAGCAGCCAAGACGGACTCGGAGGCAATCAGCCCCAGCATTTT
CASSQDGLGGNQPQHF
>TRBJ1-2|TRBD1|.|TRBV19
TGTGCCAGTAGTGGCGGTGCGGGACAGGATGGCTACACCTTC
CASSGGAGQDGYTF
>TRBJ1-6|.|.|TRBV27
TGTGCCAGCAGTTACGGGGATGGGAATTCACCCCTCCACTTT
CASSYGDGNSPLHF
>TRBJ1-6|TRBD1|.|TRBV5-1
TGCGCCAGCAGCTGGGACAGGGGAAATTCACCCCTCCACTTT
CASSWDRGNSPLHF
>TRBJ1-5|.|.|TRBV7-2
TGTGCCAGCAGCTTAGCGTTCTTGGGTAGCAATCAGCCCCAGCATTTT
CASSLAFLGSNQPQHF
>TRBJ1-2|TRBD1|.|TRBV18
TGTGCCAGCTCACCTCGGGGCAGGGGGCGCGACTATGGCTACACCTTC
CASSPRGRGRDYGYTF
>TRBJ1-6|TRBD1|.|TRBV5-4
TGTGCCAGCAGCGTGGACAGGGGGCCGAGCTCACCCCTCCACTTT
CASSVDRGPSSPLHF
>TRBJ2-7|.|.|TRBV4-2
TGTGCCAGCAGCCAAGTAGGGTTAGGGGGGAGCTCCTACGAGCAGTACTTC
CASSQVGLGGSSYEQYF
>TRBJ2-3|.|.|TRBV10-3
TGTGCCACCACCGGGGCGACCACAGATACGCAGTATTTT
CATTGATTDTQYF
>TRBJ2-3|.|.|TRBV5-1
TGCGCCAGCAGGGGCCTTTCAGGGAGCACAGATACGCAGTATTTT
CASRGLSGSTDTQYF
>TRBJ1-2|TRBD1|.|TRBV7-2
TGTGCCAGCAGCCTGGGGACAGGGGTTAACTATGGCTACACCTTC
CASSLGTGVNYGYTF
>TRBJ2-3|.|.|TRBV6-5
TGTGCCAGCAGTTACATAGTGAGCACAGATACGCAGTATTTT
CASSYIVSTDTQYF
>TRBJ2-1|.|few|TRBV11-3
TGTGCCAGCAGCTTCCTCCCGGGCAATGAGCAGTTCTTC
CASSFLPGNEQFF
>TRBJ2-1|.|.|TRBV10-3
TGTGCCATCAGTCCTACTGACCAACACATCCACAATGAGCAGTTCTTC
CAISPTDQHIHNEQFF
>TRBJ1-1|.|.|TRBV12-5
TGTGCTAGTGGTTTAGGGCTAAACACTGAAGCTTTCTTT
CASGLGLNTEAFF
>TRBJ2-3|.|.|TRBV7-9
TGTGCCAGCAGCTTAGGCTCGGGACTTATCACAGATACGCAGTATTTT
CASSLGSGLITDTQYF
>TRBJ2-3|.|.|TRBV2
TGTGCCAGCAGAGAATCGACTAGTGCTACGCAGTATTTT
CASRESTSATQYF
>TRBJ1-5|.|.|TRBV28
TGTGCCAGCAGTTTACTGGGTGTTAGTAGCAATCAGCCCCAGCATTTT
CASSLLGVSSNQPQHF
>TRBJ2-2|TRBD2|once|TRBV29-1
TGCAGCGGTTTAGCGGGGGGCACCGGGGAGCTGTTTTTT
CSGLAGGTGELFF
>TRBJ1-6|TRBD1|.|TRBV5-4
TGTGCCAGCAGCTCACCAAACAGGGGGCGGTATTCACCCCTCCACTTT
CASSSPNRGRYSPLHF
>TRBJ2-3|.|.|TRBV19
TGTGCCAGTAGTAGAGGGGTCACAGATACGCAGTATTTT
CASSRGVTDTQYF
>TRBJ2-3|TRBD2|.|TRBV7-2
TGTGCCAGCAGCTTGCGACTAGGCGGGGGGGTATTGGATACGCAGTATTTT
CASSLRLGGGVLDTQYF
>TRBJ1-1|TRBD1|once|TRBV19
TGTGCCAGTAGGAAGGGACAGGAGAACACTGAAGCTTTCTTT
CASRKGQENTEAFF
>TRBJ1-6|.|few|TRBV28
TGTGCCAGCAGCACCGAGGAGATGGGATTTTCGGCCCTCCACTTT
CASSTEEMGFSALHF
>TRBJ2-5|.|.|TRBV15
TGTGCCACCCAACCCCTCACGGTAGCCCAAGAGACCCAGTACTTC
CATQPLTVAQETQYF
>TRBJ1-5|.|.|TRBV30
TGTGCCTGGAGGGCCCAGGGCTGGGGAGGGCCCCAGCATTTT
CAWRAQGWGGPQHF
>TRBJ1-2|TRBD1|.|TRBV10-3
TGTGCCACTTCACGACAGGGAGAGTATGGCTACACCTTC
CATSRQGEYGYTF
>TRBJ2-4|TRBD2|.|TRBV11-2
TGTGCCAGCAGCTTAAGCCCTAGCGGGGGGAAAAACATTCAGTACTTC
CASSLSPSGGKNIQYF
>TRBJ1-5|.|once|TRBV6-5
TGTGCCAGCAGTTACTCGACGGGGGGCGGTCAGCCCCAGCATTTT
CASSYSTGGGQPQHF
>TRBJ2-5|.|.|TRBV5-8
TGTGCCAGCTGGACAGTGAGGGGTAAAGTTTCGGAGACCCAGTACTTC
CASWTVRGKVSETQYF
>TRBJ1-1|.|.|TRBV7-9
TGTGCCAGCAGCTTGTCTGGGCTCACTGAAGCTTTCTTT
CASSLSGLTEAFF
>TRBJ2-7|.|.|TRBV7-2
TGTGCCAGCAGCTTAGGGGAGATCTTCTACGAGCAGTACTTC
CASSLGEIFYEQYF
>TRBJ2-5|TRBD2|.|TRBV7-2
TGTGCCAGCAGCTGGACTAGCGGGGCGCAAACTAAAGAGACCCAGTACTTC
CASSWTSGAQTKETQYF
>TRBJ1-2|.|.|TRBV29-1
TGCAGCGTTGAAGATCATGGGTTGGCGAAGTTCAGCTATGGCTACACCTTC
CSVEDHGLAKFSYGYTF
>TRBJ1-4|.|.|TRBV11-2
TGTGCCAGCAGCCCGGTGGGCAGTTCAACTAATGAAAAACTGTTTTTT
CASSPVGSSTNEKLFF
>TRBJ1-2|TRBD1|.|TRBV29-1
TGCAGCGCAACCTTAGGGACAGGGATTGATGGCTACACCTTC
CSATLGTGIDGYTF
>TRBJ2-2|TRBD1|many|TRBV15
TGTGCCACCAGCAGGGACAGGGGAGGGGCCGGGGAGCTGTTTTTT
CATSRDRGGAGELFF